This T cell receptor (beta chain) was observed in a study of metastatic and nonmetastatic thyroid tumors. This clone was seen many times. No patient had received any treatment before thyroid surgery. TCRdb re-processed the PCR reads through MiXCR. The sample carries tens of thousands of clones, approximately 16% recorded once. CDR3 size: 15 residues. Trimming at V came to 5 bases and at J to 8 bases, leaving 5 bases not matched to a gene. Germline V gene sequence: CDR1 MDHEN, CDR2 SYDVKM. The rearrangement joins TRBV28 to TRBJ2-1; 14 bases line up with TRBD2. Sequences were obtained from blood. This TCR came from a female donor with papillary thyroid cancer or a benign thyroid nodule (not recorded which). Some clones in this sample may be carry-over from other donors' samples. The CDR3 DNA follows: TGTGCCAGCAGTCCAGGACTAGCGGGAGGCTATGAGCAGTTCTTC. The encoded protein is CASSPGLAGGYEQFF.